This T cell receptor beta chain was sequenced for a study of cytomegalovirus exposure and HLA in healthy donors. Trimming took 6 bases from V and 7 from J; bases not matched to a gene: 4. This CDR3 is 12 amino acids long. Germline V gene data show CDR1 as SQVTM and CDR2 as ANQGSEA. Study findings and constraints: More clonal expansion characterized HLA-associated TCR beta chains than equally common others in a later analysis. The study recorded 150 to 200 TCR beta chains that were cytomegalovirus-associated.

A word on this clone: Its target is not known.

Both 60 Vbeta primers and 13 Jbeta primers went into the PCR. As handled by the study authors: Later, about 80 million unique TCR beta chains were counted in an analysis, and some 9.9 million of them were shared. Assay: immunoSEQ multiplex PCR; the TCRdb copy retains only in-frame clones and omits some. V and J calls and clone size are copied from that table; D and trimming were computed from the DNA. Among 90,000 to 150,000 clones listed, roughly four fifths were seen once. This TCR was recovered from a woman between 25 and 40 years old in good health and CMV-seropositive. The chain carries TRBV29-1 and TRBJ1-3; 9 bases are a match to TRBD1. Sequenced sample: PBMCs. CDR3 nucleotide sequence: TGCAGCGTCACCGGACAGGGGAACACCATATATTTT. Protein: CSVTGQGNTIYF. The full variable domain, rest sourced from reference TRBV29-1 and TRBJ1-3, is SAVISQKPSRDICQRGTSLTIQCQVDSQVTMMFWYRQQPGQSLTLIATANQGSEATYESGFVIDKFPISRPNLTFSTLTVSNMSPEDSSIYLCSVTGQGNTIYFGEGSWLTVV.